A single sample gave rise to the 21 T cell receptor beta chains below, sequenced in a study of vaccination and CD4 T cells after COVID-19. Treatment described: roughly 10-day PBMC culture with coronavirus spike peptide pools or control peptides (ViraFEST assay). These receptors have no known antigen. Oncomine TCR Beta short-read sequencing was applied to DNA from cultured CD4+ T cells. TCRdb fed the PCR reads into MiXCR, producing one record per CDR3 protein. The table records about 11,000 distinct CDR3 sequences, approximately 69% of them present only once. Material for sequencing was CD4+ T cells from blood, cultured in vitro. These receptors all stem from a human donor who had recovered from COVID-19.

The genes are TRBV19 and TRBJ2-5; 8 bases match TRBD1. Germline V gene sequence: CDR1 LNHDA, CDR2 SQIVND (reference sequence). The CDR3 loop spans 15 amino acids. V lost 2 bases and J lost 1; bases outside the gene matches: 3. The CDR3 nucleotides are TGTGCCAGTAGTATACGGACAGGGCCCCAAGAGACCCAGTACTTC. Protein sequence: CASSIRTGPQETQYF.

The gene calls are TRBV6-1 and TRBJ2-5; D perhaps matches TRBD2 (7 bases). The CDR3 runs to 15 residues. V was clipped by 11 bases and J by 2 bases, with 21 bases between them. The germline V gene encodes CDR1 MNHNS and CDR2 SASEGT. The CDR3: CAVKGGSRGQETQYF. CDR3 coding DNA: TGTGCCGTCAAGGGGGGGAGTAGGGGGCAAGAGACCCAGTACTTC.

The chain recombines TRBV2 with TRBJ2-1; TRBD1 or TRBD2 may be the D gene (5 bases each). V gave up 3 bases and J gave up 2 bases, with 8 bases separating them. This CDR3 contains 14 residues. CDR1 and CDR2 from the germline V gene are SNHLY and FYNNEI. CDR3 nucleotide sequence: TGTGCCAGCAGTGAGGGACCCCCCTACAATGAGCAGTTCTTC. It translates to CASSEGPPYNEQFF.

CDR3 sequence reads: CASSYGGTQPQHF. CDR3 nucleotide sequence: TGTGCCAGCAGTTACGGGGGGACTCAGCCCCAGCATTTT. The chain recombines TRBV6-5 with TRBJ1-5; D perhaps matches TRBD1 (5 bases). V was cut by 2 bases and J by 6 bases, with 8 bases left in between. This CDR3 comprises 13 residues. Per the germline V gene, CDR1 is MNHEY and CDR2 is SVGAGI.

The V and J genes are TRBV30 and TRBJ1-5, with TRBD1 matching 7 bases. This CDR3 is 14 amino acids long. V lost 3 bases and J lost 4; bases outside the gene matches: 6. Looked up from germline, CDR1 is GTSNPN and CDR2 is SVGIG (reference sequence). The CDR3: CAWRGGGNNQPQHF. The DNA for the CDR3 is TGTGCCTGGAGGGGAGGGGGCAATAATCAGCCCCAGCATTTT.

The chain couples TRBV12-3 or TRBV12-4 to TRBJ2-5, with TRBD1 matching over 7 bases. CDR3 length: 14 residues. The V gene end was trimmed by 4 bases and the J gene end by 1 base; junction bases not matched to a gene: 3. Here the CDR3 DNA reads TGTGCCAGCAGTTGGGGACAGACCCAAGAGACCCAGTACTTC. Translation gives CASSWGQTQETQYF.

This chain joins TRBV20-1 and TRBJ1-5, with D possibly being TRBD1 (6 bases). From germline, CDR1 is DFQATT and CDR2 SNEGSKA (reference sequence). The CDR3 has 16 amino acids. Trimming removed 5 bases from V and 0 bases from J, with 17 bases in between. CDR3 region: CSAYKSGADSNQPQHF. The CDR3 coding sequence is TGCAGTGCTTATAAGTCGGGGGCCGATAGCAATCAGCCCCAGCATTTT.

The CDR3 region is CASGGWSSYNSPLHF. As DNA, the CDR3 is TGTGCCAGCGGAGGCTGGAGCTCCTATAATTCACCCCTCCACTTT. The gene calls are TRBV7-9 and TRBJ1-6; D is unresolved. CDR1 is SEHNR, CDR2 FQNEAQ, per germline (reference sequence). V was pared by 8 bases and J by 0 bases, with 11 bases between. CDR3 length: 15 residues.

J is TRBJ1-4 and V is TRBV27, with D unclear. Trimming removed 5 bases at V and 0 bases at J, with 13 bases between. CDR1 and CDR2 from the germline V gene are MNHEY and SMNVEV (reference sequence). There are 16 residues in the CDR3. CDR3 DNA: TGTGCCAGCAGTCCGGCCACCCGAGCAACTAATGAAAAACTGTTTTTT. Its protein is CASSPATRATNEKLFF.

This chain connects TRBV6-5 to TRBJ1-2; D perhaps matches TRBD1 (6 bases). The V end lost 4 bases, the J end lost 3 bases, and 9 bases lay between the germline ends. CDR3 size: 13 residues. Germline assignment: CDR1 MNHEY and CDR2 SVGAGI. This CDR3 is CASSWTADYGYTF. DNA for the CDR3: TGTGCCAGCAGTTGGACAGCCGACTATGGCTACACCTTC.

The chain links TRBV10-1 to TRBJ2-1; D is tentatively TRBD1 or TRBD2 (5 bases each). The CDR3 consists of 15 residues. Looked up from germline, CDR1 is WNHNN and CDR2 is SYGVQD (reference sequence). V lost 5 bases to trimming and J lost 0 bases, with 11 bases between them. Written as DNA, the CDR3 is TGCGCCAGCAGTAGGGACCTGAGCTCCTACAATGAGCAGTTCTTC. This codes for CASSRDLSSYNEQFF.

V gene TRBV6-1 combines with J gene TRBJ1-2, with a tentative D call TRBD1 (6 bases). Germline V gene sequence: CDR1 MNHNS, CDR2 SASEGT. The V end was cut by 5 bases, the J end by 4 bases, with 14 bases between. CDR3 length: 14 residues. CDR3 residues: CASSQLSGAYGYTF. The CDR3 bases are TGTGCCAGCAGTCAACTTTCAGGGGCCTATGGCTACACCTTC.

This chain uses TRBV20-1 with TRBJ2-5; D possibly corresponds to TRBD1 (6 bases). This CDR3 contains 13 residues. Per germline, CDR1 DFQATT and CDR2 SNEGSKA (reference sequence). V lost 1 base to trimming and J lost 3 bases, with 9 bases between them. The CDR3 region is CSARAGQKETQYF. The CDR3 DNA reads TGCAGTGCTAGAGCCGGACAGAAAGAGACCCAGTACTTC.

The rearrangement joins TRBV10-3 to TRBJ2-1; 10 nucleotides match TRBD1. The CDR3 has 14 residues. V lost 4 bases and J lost 6; bases outside the gene matches: 3. Looked up from germline, CDR1 is ENHRY and CDR2 is SYGVKD. The CDR3 loop reads CAISGQGAGNEQFF. As DNA, the CDR3 is TGTGCCATCAGTGGACAGGGGGCAGGCAATGAGCAGTTCTTC.

By its share, this clonotype is medium-sized. The rearrangement joins TRBV6-1 to TRBJ1-2; D is perhaps TRBD1 (6 bases). Germline V CDR1 and CDR2: MNHNS, SASEGT. The CDR3 contains 17 residues. V was clipped by 4 bases and J by 0 bases, with 18 bases between them. For the CDR3, the DNA is TGTGCCAGCAGTGCCCGGCGGGGGGGGGCACCTAACTATGGCTACACCTTC. Amino acid sequence: CASSARRGGAPNYGYTF.

The genes are TRBV21-1 and TRBJ2-7; no DNA check was done on the table's D call, TRBD1. TRBV21-1 represents a pseudogene. The CDR3 spans 15 residues. The CDR3 nucleotides read TGTGCCAGCAGGCCGGGACAGGGGGTGTCCTACGAGCAGTACTTC. It translates to CASRPGQGVSYEQYF.

J is TRBJ2-3 and V is TRBV25-1; D may be TRBD2 (5 bases). Germline CDR1 reads MGHDK; CDR2 reads SYGVNS. This CDR3 contains 16 residues. Trimming stripped 3 bases from V and 8 bases from J, with 21 bases between. In DNA, the CDR3 is TGTGCCAGCAGTGACCGGGCCGACGGGATAATCGCTACGCAGTATTTT. Translation gives CASSDRADGIIATQYF.

This rearrangement joins TRBV24-1 to TRBJ1-4, with 7 bases identical to TRBD1. Germline CDR1 and CDR2: KGHDR and SFDVKD. V gave up 3 bases and J gave up 2 bases; unmatched junction bases: 5. The CDR3 covers 16 residues. CDR3 sequence: CATSDGRRGTNEKLFF. The CDR3 nucleotides are TGTGCCACCAGTGATGGCCGCAGGGGGACTAATGAAAAACTGTTTTTT.

This clonotype was seen only a few times. V is TRBV5-1 and J is TRBJ1-1; possible D gene TRBD1, 5 bases. In germline, CDR1 is SGHRS, CDR2 YFSETQ. V lost 4 bases and J lost 8, with 21 bases in between. The CDR3 runs to 15 residues. The CDR3 loop reads CASSAGGTVGGEAFF. CDR3 nucleotide sequence: TGCGCCAGCAGCGCGGGCGGGACTGTGGGGGGAGAAGCTTTCTTT.

V gene TRBV12-3 or TRBV12-4 combines with J gene TRBJ2-5; the D gene is possibly TRBD1 (5 bases). This CDR3 spans 16 amino acids. V lost 1 base and J 5 bases, leaving 17 bases between the germline ends. For the CDR3, the DNA is TGTGCCAGCAGTTTAGGATTTCAGGGTTATGGGGAGACCCAGTACTTC. Protein: CASSLGFQGYGETQYF.

This chain links TRBV19 with TRBJ2-7; weak D call: TRBD2 (6 bases). Germline CDR1 reads LNHDA; CDR2 reads SQIVND (reference sequence). This CDR3 has 15 residues. V was shortened by 4 bases and J by 7 bases, with 20 bases between the two germline ends. CDR3 region: CASSSGGVSRREQYF. In nucleotides, the CDR3 is TGTGCCAGTAGTAGCGGAGGGGTCTCGAGGAGGGAGCAGTACTTC.